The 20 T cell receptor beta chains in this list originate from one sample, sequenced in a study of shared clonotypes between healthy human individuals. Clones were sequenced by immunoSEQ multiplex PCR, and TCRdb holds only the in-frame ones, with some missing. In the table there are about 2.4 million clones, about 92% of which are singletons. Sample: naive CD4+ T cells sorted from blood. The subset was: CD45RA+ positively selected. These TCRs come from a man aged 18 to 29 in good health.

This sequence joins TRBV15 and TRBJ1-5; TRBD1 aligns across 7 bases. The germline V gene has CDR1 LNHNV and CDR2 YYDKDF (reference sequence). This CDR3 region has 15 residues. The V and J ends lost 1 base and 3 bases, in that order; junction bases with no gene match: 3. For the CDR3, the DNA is TGTGCCACCAGCAGAGCGACAGGGATCAATCAGCCCCAGCATTTT. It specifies CATSRATGINQPQHF.

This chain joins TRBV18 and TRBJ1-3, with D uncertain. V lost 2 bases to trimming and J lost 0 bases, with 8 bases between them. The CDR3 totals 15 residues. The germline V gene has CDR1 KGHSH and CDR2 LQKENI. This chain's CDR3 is CASSPSGVSGNTIYF. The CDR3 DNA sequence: TGTGCCAGCTCACCATCTGGCGTCTCTGGAAACACCATATATTTT.

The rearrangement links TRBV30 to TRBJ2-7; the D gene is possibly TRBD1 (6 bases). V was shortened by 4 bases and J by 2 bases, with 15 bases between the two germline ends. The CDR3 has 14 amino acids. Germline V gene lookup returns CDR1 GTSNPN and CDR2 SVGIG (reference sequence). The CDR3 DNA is TGTGCCTGGACCCGTCGGACAGCCGCCTACGAGCAGTACTTC. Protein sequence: CAWTRRTAAYEQYF.

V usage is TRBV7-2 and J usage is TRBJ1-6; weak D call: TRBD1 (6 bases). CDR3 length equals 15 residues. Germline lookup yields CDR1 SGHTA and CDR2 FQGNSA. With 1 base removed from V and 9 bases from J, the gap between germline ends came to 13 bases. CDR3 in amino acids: CASSLEQGRGSPLHF. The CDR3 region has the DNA TGTGCCAGCAGCTTAGAGCAGGGGCGAGGTTCACCCCTCCACTTT.

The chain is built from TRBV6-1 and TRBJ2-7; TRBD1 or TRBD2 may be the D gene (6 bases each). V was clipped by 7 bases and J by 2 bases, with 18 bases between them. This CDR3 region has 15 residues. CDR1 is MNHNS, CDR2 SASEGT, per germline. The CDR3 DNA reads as TGTGCCAGCACCCCGGGGGTATGGGGGCCCTACGAGCAGTACTTC. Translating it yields CASTPGVWGPYEQYF.

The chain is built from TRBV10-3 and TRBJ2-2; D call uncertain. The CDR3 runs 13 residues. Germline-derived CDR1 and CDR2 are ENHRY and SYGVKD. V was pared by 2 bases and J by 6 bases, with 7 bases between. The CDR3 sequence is CAISEPAAGELFF. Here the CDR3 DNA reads TGTGCCATCAGTGAGCCGGCCGCCGGGGAGCTGTTTTTT.

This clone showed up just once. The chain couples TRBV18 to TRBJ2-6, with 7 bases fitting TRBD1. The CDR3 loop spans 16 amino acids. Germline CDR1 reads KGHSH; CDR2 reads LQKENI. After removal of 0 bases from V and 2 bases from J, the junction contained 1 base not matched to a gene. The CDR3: CASSPPTGAGANVLTF. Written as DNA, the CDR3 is TGTGCCAGCTCACCACCCACAGGGGCTGGGGCCAACGTCCTGACTTTC.

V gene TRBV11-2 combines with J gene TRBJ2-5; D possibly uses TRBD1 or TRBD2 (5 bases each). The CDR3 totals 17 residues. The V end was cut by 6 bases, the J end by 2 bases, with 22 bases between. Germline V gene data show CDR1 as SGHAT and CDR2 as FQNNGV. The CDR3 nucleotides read TGTGCCAGCAGTCTTGGACGGGGCGTAAGATCTCAAGAGACCCAGTACTTC. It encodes CASSLGRGVRSQETQYF.

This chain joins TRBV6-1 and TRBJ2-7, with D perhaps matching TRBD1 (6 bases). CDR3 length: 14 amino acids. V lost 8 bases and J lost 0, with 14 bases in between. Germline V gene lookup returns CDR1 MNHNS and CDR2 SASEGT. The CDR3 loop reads CASATQGNSYEQYF. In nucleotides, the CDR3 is TGTGCCAGCGCTACCCAGGGGAACTCCTACGAGCAGTACTTC.

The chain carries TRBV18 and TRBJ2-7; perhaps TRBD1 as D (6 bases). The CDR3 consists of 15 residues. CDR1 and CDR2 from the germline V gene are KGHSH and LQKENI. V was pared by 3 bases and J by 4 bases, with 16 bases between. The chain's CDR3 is CASSPAPQGGYEQYF. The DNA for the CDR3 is TGTGCCAGCTCACCGGCACCACAAGGGGGTTACGAGCAGTACTTC.

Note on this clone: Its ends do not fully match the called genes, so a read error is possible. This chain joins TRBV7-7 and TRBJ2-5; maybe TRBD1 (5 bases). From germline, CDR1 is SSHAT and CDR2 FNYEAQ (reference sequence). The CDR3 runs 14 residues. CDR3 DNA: TGTGCTAGCAGCGCAGACCTGAGACAGGAGACCCAGTACTTC. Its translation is CASSADLRQETQYF.

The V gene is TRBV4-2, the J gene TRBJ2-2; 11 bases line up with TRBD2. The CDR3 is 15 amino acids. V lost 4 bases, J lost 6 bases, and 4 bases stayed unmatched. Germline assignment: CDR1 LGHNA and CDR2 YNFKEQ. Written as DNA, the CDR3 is TGTGCCAGCAGCCTAGCGGGGGGGCCCGCCGGGGAGCTGTTTTTT. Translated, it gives CASSLAGGPAGELFF.

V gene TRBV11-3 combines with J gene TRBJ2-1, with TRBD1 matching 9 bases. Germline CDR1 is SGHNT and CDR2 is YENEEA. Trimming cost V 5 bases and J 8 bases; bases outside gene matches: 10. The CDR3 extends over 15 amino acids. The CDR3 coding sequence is TGTGCCAGCAGCCCCCGAGGACAGGGGAGGTATGAGCAGTTCTTC. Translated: CASSPRGQGRYEQFF. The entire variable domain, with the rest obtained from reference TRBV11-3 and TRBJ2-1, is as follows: EAGVVQSPRYKIIEKKQPVAFWCNPISGHNTLYWYLQNLGQGPELLIRYENEEAVDDSQLPKDRFSAERLKGVDSTLKIQPAELGDSAVYLCASSPRGQGRYEQFFGPGTRLTVL.

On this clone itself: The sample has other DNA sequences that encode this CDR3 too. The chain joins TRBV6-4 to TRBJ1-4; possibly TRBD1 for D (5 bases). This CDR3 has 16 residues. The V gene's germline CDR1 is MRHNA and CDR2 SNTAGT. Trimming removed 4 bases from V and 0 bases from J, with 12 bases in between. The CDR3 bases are TGTGCCAGCAGTGTCGACAGCTCTGCAACTAATGAAAAACTGTTTTTT. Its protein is CASSVDSSATNEKLFF.

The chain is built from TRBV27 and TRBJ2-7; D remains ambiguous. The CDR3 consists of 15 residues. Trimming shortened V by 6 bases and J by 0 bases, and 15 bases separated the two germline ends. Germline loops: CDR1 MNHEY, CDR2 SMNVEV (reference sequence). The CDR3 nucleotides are TGTGCCAGCAGCAGAGGCGGACCCCTCTCCTACGAGCAGTACTTC. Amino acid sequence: CASSRGGPLSYEQYF.

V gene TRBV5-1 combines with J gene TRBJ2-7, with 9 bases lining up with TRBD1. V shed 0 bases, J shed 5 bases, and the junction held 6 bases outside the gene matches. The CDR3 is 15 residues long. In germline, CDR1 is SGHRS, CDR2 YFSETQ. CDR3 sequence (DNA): TGCGCCAGCAGCTTGGTAGGGACAGGGTTCGACGAGCAGTACTTC. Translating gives CASSLVGTGFDEQYF. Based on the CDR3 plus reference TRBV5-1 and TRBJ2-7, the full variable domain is KAGVTQTPRYLIKTRGQQVTLSCSPISGHRSVSWYQQTPGQGLQFLFEYFSETQRNKGNFPGRFSGRQFSNSRSEMNVSTLELGDSALYLCASSLVGTGFDEQYFGPGTRLTVT.

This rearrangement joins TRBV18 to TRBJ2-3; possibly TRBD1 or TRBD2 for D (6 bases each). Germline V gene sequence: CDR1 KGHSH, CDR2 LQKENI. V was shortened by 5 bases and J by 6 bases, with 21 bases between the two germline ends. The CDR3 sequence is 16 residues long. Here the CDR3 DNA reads TGTGCCAGCTCAGCCCTAAGGACGGGGGCGGGTGATACGCAGTATTTT. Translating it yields CASSALRTGAGDTQYF.

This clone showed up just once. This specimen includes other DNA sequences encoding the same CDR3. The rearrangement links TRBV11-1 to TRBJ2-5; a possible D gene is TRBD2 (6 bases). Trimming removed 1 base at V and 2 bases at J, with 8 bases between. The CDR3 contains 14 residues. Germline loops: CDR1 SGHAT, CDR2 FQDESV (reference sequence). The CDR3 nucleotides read TGTGCCAGCAGCTTAGGGCGGGGACAAGAGACCCAGTACTTC. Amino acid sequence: CASSLGRGQETQYF.

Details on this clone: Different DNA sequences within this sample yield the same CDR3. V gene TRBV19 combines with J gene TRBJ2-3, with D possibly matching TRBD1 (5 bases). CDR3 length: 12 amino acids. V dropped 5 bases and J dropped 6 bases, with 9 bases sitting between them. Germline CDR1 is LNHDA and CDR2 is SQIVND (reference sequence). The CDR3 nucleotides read TGTGCCAGTAGTTCTCAGGGTGATACGCAGTATTTT. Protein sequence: CASSSQGDTQYF.

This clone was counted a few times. CDR3 DNA: TGCGCCAGTTCGGACAGCCGTGTCTACACCTTC. It specifies CASSDSRVYTF. The rearrangement links TRBV10-1 to TRBJ1-2; D might be TRBD1 (6 bases). Trimming pared 9 bases from V and 10 bases from J, leaving 15 bases between. The CDR3 is 11 residues long. Germline V CDR1 and CDR2: WNHNN, SYGVQD (reference sequence).